This TCR beta chain was documented in a study of CXCR3-negative and CXCR3-positive naive CD8 T cells. UMI-labeled TRB cDNA libraries were prepared by 5' RACE. Reanalyzing the 5' RACE reads, TCRdb keeps one entry per CDR3 protein, without DNA. The table counts roughly 7,300 distinct CDR3 sequences; under 1.5% lies in the top ten. A word on this clonotype: Antigen specificity is unknown.

Among CD8+ T cells, naive ones were CD45RO-CCR7+CD27+CD95-. Germline values: CDR1 SGHNT, CDR2 YYREEE (reference sequence). The CDR3 consists of 15 residues. Findings and caveats of the study: Naive cells that were CXCR3-positive had more hydrophobic TRB CDR3s (compared with CXCR3-negative naive cells). Naive subsets were similarly diverse, while memory CD8+ repertoires were much less diverse.

This chain links TRBV5-4 with TRBJ2-1; the D gene TCRdb calls, TRBD1, cannot be checked with no DNA. The TCR comes from a human donor in good health. Some clones in this sample may be carry-over from other donors' samples. The specimen was naive CXCR3+ CD8+ T cells from blood. Subset in this sample: CD45RO-CCR7+CD27+CD95- naive CD8+ T cells expressing CXCR3 (TNR3+). CDR3 in amino acids: CASSLLVRGVAEQFF.